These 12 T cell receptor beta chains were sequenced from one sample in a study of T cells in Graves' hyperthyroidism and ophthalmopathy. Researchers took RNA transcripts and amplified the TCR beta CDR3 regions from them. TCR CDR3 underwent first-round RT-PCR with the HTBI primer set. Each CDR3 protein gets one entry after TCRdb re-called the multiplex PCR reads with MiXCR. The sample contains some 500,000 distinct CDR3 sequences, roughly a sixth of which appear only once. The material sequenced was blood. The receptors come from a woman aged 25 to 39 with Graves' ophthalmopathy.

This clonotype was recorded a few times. This CDR3 is CASSPAWAGNIQYF. In DNA, the CDR3 is TGTGCCAGCAGTCCTGCCTGGGCAGGGAACATTCAGTACTTC. The chain joins TRBV6-1 to TRBJ2-4; D is possibly TRBD1 (5 bases). Germline CDR1 MNHNS, CDR2 SASEGT. V gave up 5 bases and J gave up 7 bases, with 15 bases separating them. The CDR3 has 14 residues.

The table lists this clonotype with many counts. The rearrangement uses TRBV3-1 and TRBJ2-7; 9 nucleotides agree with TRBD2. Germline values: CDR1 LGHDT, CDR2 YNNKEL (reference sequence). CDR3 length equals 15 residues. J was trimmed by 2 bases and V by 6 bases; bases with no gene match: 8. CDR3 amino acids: CASRPTSGLPYEQYF. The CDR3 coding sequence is TGTGCCAGCAGACCTACTAGCGGGCTCCCCTACGAGCAGTACTTC.

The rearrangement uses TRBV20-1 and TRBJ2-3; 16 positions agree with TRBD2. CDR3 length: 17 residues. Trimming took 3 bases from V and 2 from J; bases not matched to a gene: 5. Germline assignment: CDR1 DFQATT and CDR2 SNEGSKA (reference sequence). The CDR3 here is CSARGLAGGLITDTQYF. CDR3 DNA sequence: TGCAGTGCTAGGGGACTAGCGGGAGGGCTTATCACAGATACGCAGTATTTT.

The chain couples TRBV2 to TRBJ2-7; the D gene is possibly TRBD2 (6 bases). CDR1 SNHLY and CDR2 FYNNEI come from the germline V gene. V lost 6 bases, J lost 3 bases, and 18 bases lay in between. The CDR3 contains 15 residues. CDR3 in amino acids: CASRVYGGTVYEQYF. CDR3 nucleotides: TGTGCCAGCAGAGTGTACGGGGGAACTGTCTACGAGCAGTACTTC.

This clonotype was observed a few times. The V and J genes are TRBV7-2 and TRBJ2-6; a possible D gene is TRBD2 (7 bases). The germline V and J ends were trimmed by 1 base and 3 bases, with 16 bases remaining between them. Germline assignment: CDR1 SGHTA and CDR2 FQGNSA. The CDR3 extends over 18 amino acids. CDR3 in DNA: TGTGCCAGCAGCTTAGATGTTGCGGGGGCGCTTGGGGCCAACGTCCTGACTTTC. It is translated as CASSLDVAGALGANVLTF.

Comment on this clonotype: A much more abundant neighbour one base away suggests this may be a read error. The CDR3 bases are TGTGCCAGCAGCTTAGACACAGGGTGGGGATCTTATAGCAATCAGCCCCAGCATTTT. Its translation: CASSLDTGWGSYSNQPQHF. The rearrangement links TRBV7-8 to TRBJ1-5; D possibly corresponds to TRBD1 (6 bases). The CDR3 length is 19 residues. CDR1 is SGHVS, CDR2 FQNEAQ, per germline. Trimming took off 1 base at V and 0 bases at J, with 19 bases between the two ends.

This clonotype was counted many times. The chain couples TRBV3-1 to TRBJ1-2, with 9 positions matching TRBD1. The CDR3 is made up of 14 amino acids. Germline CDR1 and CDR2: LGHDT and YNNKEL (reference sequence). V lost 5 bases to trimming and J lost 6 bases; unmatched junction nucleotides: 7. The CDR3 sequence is CASSKIQGAHGYTF. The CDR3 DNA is TGTGCCAGCAGCAAAATACAGGGGGCCCATGGCTACACCTTC.

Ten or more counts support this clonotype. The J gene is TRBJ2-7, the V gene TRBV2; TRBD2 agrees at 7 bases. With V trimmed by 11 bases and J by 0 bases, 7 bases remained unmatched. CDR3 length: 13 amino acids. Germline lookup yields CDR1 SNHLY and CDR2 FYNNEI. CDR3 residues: CAALRGDSYEQYF. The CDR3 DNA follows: TGTGCCGCGCTTCGGGGGGACTCCTACGAGCAGTACTTC. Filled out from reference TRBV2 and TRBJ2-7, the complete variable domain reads EPEVTQTPSHQVTQMGQEVILRCVPISNHLYFYWYRQILGQKVEFLVSFYNNEISEKSEIFDDQFSVERPDGSNFTLKIRSTKLEDSAMYFCAALRGDSYEQYFGPGTRLTVT.

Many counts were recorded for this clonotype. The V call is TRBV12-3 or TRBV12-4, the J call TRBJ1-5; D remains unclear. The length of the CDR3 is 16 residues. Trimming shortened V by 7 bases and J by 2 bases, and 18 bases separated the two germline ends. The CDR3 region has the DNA TGTGCCAGCACCTTACGGGATTCCGTTGGCAATCAGCCCCAGCATTTT. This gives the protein CASTLRDSVGNQPQHF.

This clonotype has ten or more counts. CDR3 region: CASSPEARLPYF. CDR3 sequence (DNA): TGTGCCAGCTCACCCGAGGCGCGGCTCCCGTATTTT. This chain uses TRBV18 with TRBJ2-3, with D hard to call. The CDR3 totals 12 residues. Per the germline V gene, CDR1 is KGHSH and CDR2 is LQKENI. The V gene lost 3 bases and the J gene lost 14 bases, with 15 bases spanning the gap. Based on the CDR3 plus reference TRBV18 and TRBJ2-3, the full variable domain is NAGVMQNPRHLVRRRGQEARLRCSPMKGHSHVYWYRQLPEEGLKFMVYLQKENIIDESGMPKERFSAEFPKEGPSILRIQQVVRGDSAAYFCASSPEARLPYFGPGTRLTVL.

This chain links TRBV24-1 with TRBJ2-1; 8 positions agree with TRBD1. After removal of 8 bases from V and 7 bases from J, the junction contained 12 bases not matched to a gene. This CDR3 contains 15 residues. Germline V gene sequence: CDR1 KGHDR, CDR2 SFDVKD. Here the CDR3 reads CATTPQGADGNEQFF. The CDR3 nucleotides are TGTGCCACCACCCCGCAGGGGGCGGATGGGAATGAGCAGTTCTTC.

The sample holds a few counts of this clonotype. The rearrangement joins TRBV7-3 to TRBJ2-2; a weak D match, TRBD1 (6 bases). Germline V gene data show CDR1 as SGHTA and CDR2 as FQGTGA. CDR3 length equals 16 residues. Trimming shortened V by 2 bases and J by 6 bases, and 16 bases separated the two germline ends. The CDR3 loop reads CASSLEGGLRAGELFF. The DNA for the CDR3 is TGTGCCAGCAGCTTAGAAGGGGGATTGAGGGCCGGGGAGCTGTTTTTT.